One T cell receptor beta chain is described in this entry. This clone was observed a single time. Its target antigen remains unknown. Per-base quality was not reported, and no clone a single base away is much larger than it. The data were taken from a study of cytomegalovirus exposure and HLA in healthy donors (TCRdb year 2017). Describing the broader study: An earlier analysis of about 560 of the donors reported 276 Gb of sequence data and around 100 million unique TCR beta sequences obtained from around 180 million T cells. All discovery cohort repertoires had been generated using a single sequencing platform. HLA typing covered class I and class II loci at four-digit resolution. Using immunosequencing, the study profiled T cell repertoires from about 620 subjects and related those repertoires to cytomegalovirus serostatus. Alongside the repertoire data, information on donor age, sex, ethnicity and CMV serostatus was compiled. In an earlier analysis of several hundred of the donors, high-throughput TCR beta sequencing was used to judge whether each TCR beta V gene segment behaved as functional or pseudogenic. Across some 400 genotyped donors of the cohort, an average of about 240,000 unique TCR beta nucleotide sequences per donor were sequenced, and approximately 17% of those sequences were non-productive. A handful of DR-DQ haplotypes were handled as single units for association and clustering because linkage in the cohort was strong. The study was designed to test whether signatures of past pathogen exposure could be identified by cataloging public T cell receptors. Around 330 gigabases of sequencing data and approximately 92 million unique TCR sequences made up an early release that covered about 640 HLA-typed donors. A later analysis re-analyzed previously published TCR beta repertoires from 500 to 700 donors and added high-resolution HLA genotyping to study TCR occurrence patterns. In a later genetic analysis, genome-wide SNP genotypes for about 55% of the roughly 670 donors were used, and that subset was treated as a discovery cohort. The later analysis used no new phenotypic data to find candidate immune exposures, relying instead on TCR beta sequences and their occurrence across donors. Of the roughly 420 genotyped donors, 65% to 90% were placed in the genetic ancestry cluster associated with self-reported Caucasian donors. To predict cytomegalovirus infection status, the study combined high-throughput TCR immunosequencing, statistical association of individual TCRs with disease status, and machine learning. In addition to the first cohort of hundreds of subjects, a separate validation cohort of 130 or so different subjects was used. Typing coverage differed by locus: A, B, C, DRB1 and DQB1 were typed in about 620-630 donors, DQA1 in around 500, DPA1 in nearly 610, and DPB1 in 400 to 480. The paper's findings and limits, for the study overall: The classifier was reported to diagnose cytomegalovirus status with high specificity and sensitivity in both the original and validation cohorts. Across donors, most TCR sequences were observed very rarely, whereas some public TCRs were present in many individuals. A few of the identified cytomegalovirus-associated TCR beta chains were confirmed in vitro to be specific for cytomegalovirus antigens. The cohort was sequenced for TCR beta chains only, and without alpha or paired-chain data the features that could be detected were limited. A further reported finding was that TCR beta sequences accurately predicted the HLA-A and HLA-B alleles for most subjects in the first cohort. Sequencing depth was assumed to be roughly uniform across donors in the presence/absence analyses, though that assumption may not hold. Linkage disequilibrium might explain the correlated functional status among segregating V segments, but an unknown experimental factor could not be excluded. A later analysis reported that several top co-occurrence clusters appeared linked to parvovirus B19, influenza, CMV and Epstein-Barr virus. At a false discovery rate of 0.05, a later analysis linked 15,000 to 20,000 TCR beta sequences to specific HLA alleles. A later analysis found that HLA-associated TCR beta chains were more clonally expanded and had lower generation probabilities than equally common non-associated chains. Because HLA typing was missing for some donors at each locus, association tests included only the typed subset. A cluster of highly shared sequence variants was judged likely to be a technical artifact of the sequencing pipeline. The only immune exposure information available for the cohort was CMV serostatus. V-gene and J-gene trimming of TCR beta chains was associated with a missense DCLRE1C variant in a later genetic analysis, and the association was replicated in an independent cohort. According to a later analysis, most CMV-associated TCR beta chains appeared to be HLA-restricted, and the HLA associations seemed to be driven largely by CMV exposure. The 87-base-pair reads could not distinguish some IMGT-functional V segments, including TRBV6-2 and TRBV6-3, so those segments were excluded. A total of roughly 160 TCR beta chains were listed by the study as associated with cytomegalovirus. In an earlier analysis of some 640 of the donors, most TCR beta V segments were observed in productive rearrangements about 90% or about 30% of the time, broadly matching IMGT annotations. In a later analysis, TCR association rates were found to vary across HLA loci, with the most associated TCRs seen for DRB1 alleles and the fewest for HLA-C alleles. Compared with the approximately 710-donor mean, donors in an Asian-associated ancestry cluster had fewer N-insertions in productive TCRs, according to a later genetic analysis. Assigning TCR associations to individual alleles was difficult when HLA alleles, especially DR and DQ, strongly co-occurred. According to the authors, the approach could potentially be generalized to other disease states and immunological phenotypes. Over 15 rarely observed V segments, including chromosome 9 orphons, were excluded from the earlier analysis of about 600 of the donors because counts were too low.

The germline V gene sets CDR1 to SQVTM and CDR2 to ANQGSEA. From its cysteine to its phenylalanine, the CDR3 spans 10 amino acids. The only DNA kept is the CDR3, 30 bases in frame from the first base. Libraries were prepared through the immunoSEQ multiplex PCR assay. The multiplex PCR relied on a mix of 60 forward primers for TCR Vbeta segments and 13 reverse primers for TCR Jbeta segments. The CDR3 region of rearranged TCR beta genes was amplified from genomic DNA by a multiplex PCR assay. The Illumina HiSeq System was used to sequence the amplified TCR beta libraries as 87-base-pair reads. Turning to the authors' computational methods: Across the roughly 670 repertoires, a later analysis counted 80 million or so unique TCR beta chains, approximately 10 million of which were shared by at least two donors. A nearest-neighbor algorithm error-corrected the raw reads and collapsed the reads into unique sequences, merging closely related sequences to remove PCR and sequencing errors. Alignment of CDR3 sequences to IMGT reference sequences was used to assign V, D and J gene segments. Each retained sequence needed at least a six-nucleotide match to both a V gene segment and a J gene segment. A rearrangement was called productive if the CDR3 had no stop codons and remained in frame with V and J, and every other rearrangement was called non-productive. Following IMGT convention, CDR3 was defined as the stretch from the second conserved V-encoded cysteine up to the conserved J-encoded phenylalanine. Sequences without an unambiguous match to a single V gene segment were excluded from the earlier analysis of 450 to 650 of the donors. In an earlier analysis of roughly 500 of the donors, V segments were called functional above 56.7% productive rearrangements and were called segregating when the between-donor standard deviation exceeded 5%. A statistical classification framework was developed to diagnose cytomegalovirus status using the catalog of TCR beta chain sequences. V and J gene assignment, in a later analysis, came from comparing TCR nucleotide sequences with IMGT/GENE-DB human TR gene sequences. A later analysis assigned CDR3 sequences and most-parsimonious VDJ recombination scenarios with the TCRdist pipeline. A later analysis defined each TCR beta chain by its CDR3 amino acid sequence plus V-gene family, and excluded reads lacking a unique V-gene family. To address suspected cross-contamination and a sequencing artifact, a later analysis removed a few hundred highly shared, low-generation-probability nucleotide sequences. A later analysis calculated a clonal expansion index for each public chain from normalized within-repertoire ranks of inferred template counts. Generation probabilities in a later analysis came from a VDJ recombination model fitted to out-of-frame rearrangements, and those results were checked against IGoR. Hypergeometric tests were used in a later analysis to score TCR-TCR, TCR-HLA and TCR-CMV co-occurrence, with a repertoire-size bias correction applied to the TCR pairs. False discovery rates were estimated in a later analysis by permuting HLA or CMV assignments 20 times. In a later analysis, co-occurring TCRs were grouped using DBSCAN, and TCRdist sequence similarity was added for clustering within HLA-allele-positive subsets. Repertoires with fewer than 30,000 or more than 120,000 public chains were left out of co-occurrence clustering, as were roughly five repertoires with anomalous nucleotide sharing. TCRdb obtained this table from immuneACCESS and retained in-frame rearrangements with V and J assigned. These tables miss some clones; where compared with another copy, unresolved V genes account for less than half of the shortfall, and the remainder is unexplained. V and J calls and clone size are copied from that table; D and trimming were computed from the DNA. The sample records hundreds of thousands of clones, about three quarters of which are singletons. 0.45% to 0.5% of the sample is in the top ten clones.

The cohort consisted of 600 or so healthy bone marrow donors. Cohort members were all nominally healthy when sampled, although unrecorded immune exposures were likely present. The donor tested CMV seronegative, placing the donor among the approximately 360 seronegative members of the cohort. Every donor gave a peripheral blood sample, and the peripheral blood mononuclear cells from that sample were used for TCR beta sequencing. The Qiagen DNeasy Blood Extraction Kit was used to extract genomic DNA from the blood cell samples. The chain uses TRBV29-1 and TRBJ1-2, and perhaps TRBD1 as D gene, on 5 matching bases. The clonotype originates from a boy under 18 in good health and CMV-seronegative. The sample taken for sequencing was PBMCs. The DNA reads as follows: TGCACCTTGGGGGGTGAGGGCTACACCTTC. This gives the protein CTLGGEGYTF.